This is a list of T cell receptor beta chains from one sample in a study of T cell responses to AZD1222 COVID-19 vaccine. This table comes from immunoSEQ multiplex PCR, and its TCRdb copy is limited to in-frame clones, with some not included. The data contain approximately 120,000 clones, 85% to 90% of them seen just once; the ten biggest clones take up around 4.4%. Sample: peripheral blood, taken 28 days after the second AZD1222 dose. The receptors derive from an adult who received the AZD1222 COVID-19 vaccine. Each CDR3 is given without its conserved first and last residue. Fields, in order: J gene, V gene, CDR3 protein.

J: TRBJ1-2; V: TRBV19; CDR3: ASIPSGGANYGYT
J: TRBJ1-4; V: TRBV3-1/TRBV3-2; CDR3: ASSPTGISAEKLF
J: TRBJ1-2; V: TRBV28; CDR3: ASSLDLVPGGYGYT
J: TRBJ1-5; V: TRBV28; CDR3: ASSFPQGGINQPQH
J: TRBJ1-4; V: TRBV6-5; CDR3: ASRTGGGEKLF
J: TRBJ2-2; V: TRBV7-2; CDR3: ASSLESGAGELF
J: TRBJ2-2; V: TRBV5-6; CDR3: ASSLARKGRTGELF
J: TRBJ2-3; V: TRBV9; CDR3: ASSVALGDTQY
J: TRBJ1-2; V: TRBV28; CDR3: ASSQRGYGYT
J: TRBJ1-6; V: TRBV7-2; CDR3: ASSLATGTGGSPLH
J: TRBJ2-3; V: TRBV29-1; CDR3: SVLGGPTDTQY
J: TRBJ2-7; V: TRBV6-6; CDR3: ASRTTGGGYEQY
J: TRBJ1-4; V: TRBV6-5; CDR3: ASSLGHGEKLF
J: TRBJ1-6; V: TRBV5-1; CDR3: ASSLSLSGGYSPLH
J: TRBJ2-1; V: TRBV6-6; CDR3: ASSYTERGDEQF
J: TRBJ1-6; V: TRBV4-3; CDR3: ASSQDPGTVDSPLH
J: TRBJ1-2; V: TRBV5-1; CDR3: ASSWDRATIHYGYT
J: TRBJ2-2; V: TRBV10-3; CDR3: AISGTSNTGELF
J: TRBJ2-1; V: TRBV11-3; CDR3: ASSGTGPSNEQF
J: TRBJ1-2; V: TRBV5-6; CDR3: ASSLQGFGGYT
J: TRBJ2-7; V: TRBV6-6; CDR3: ASTANYEQY
J: TRBJ1-1; V: TRBV5-1; CDR3: ASSLAPGTLNTEAF
J: TRBJ1-3; V: TRBV6-5; CDR3: ASKTGTASGNTIY
J: TRBJ2-2; V: TRBV19; CDR3: ASQGQGLSGELF
J: TRBJ2-7; V: TRBV5-4; CDR3: ASSYEGTGRPYEQY
J: TRBJ1-1; V: TRBV19; CDR3: ASSQDRERVNTEAF
J: TRBJ2-5; V: TRBV2; CDR3: ASSEGWRTGEETQY
J: TRBJ2-2; V: TRBV6-5; CDR3: ASSNRGLDTGELF
J: TRBJ1-4; V: TRBV30; CDR3: AWSPPAGEKLF
J: TRBJ1-3; V: TRBV10-3; CDR3: AISEGGRGPGNTIY
J: TRBJ2-7; V: TRBV19; CDR3: ASSGWAAYEQY
J: TRBJ2-1; V: TRBV4-1; CDR3: ASSQGDYLSYNEQF
J: TRBJ2-7; V: TRBV5-1; CDR3: ASSWGDSPNSYEQY
J: TRBJ2-5; V: TRBV7-7; CDR3: ASSLVGGLEETQY
J: TRBJ2-7; V: TRBV28; CDR3: ASSWTVYEQY
J: TRBJ1-5; V: TRBV10-3; CDR3: AISESRGRENQPQH
J: TRBJ1-1; V: TRBV7-3; CDR3: ASSPGQSANTEAF
J: TRBJ2-5; V: TRBV7-2; CDR3: ASSDLTGPETQY